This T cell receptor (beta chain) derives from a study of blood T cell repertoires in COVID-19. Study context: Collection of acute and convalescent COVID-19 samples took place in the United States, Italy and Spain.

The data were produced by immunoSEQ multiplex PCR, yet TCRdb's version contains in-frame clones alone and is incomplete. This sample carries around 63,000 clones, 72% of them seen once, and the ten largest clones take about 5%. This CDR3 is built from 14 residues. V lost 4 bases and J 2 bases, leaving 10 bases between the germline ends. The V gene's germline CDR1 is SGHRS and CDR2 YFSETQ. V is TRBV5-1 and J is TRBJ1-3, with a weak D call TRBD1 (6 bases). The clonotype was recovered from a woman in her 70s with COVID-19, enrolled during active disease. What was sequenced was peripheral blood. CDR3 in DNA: TGCGCCAGCAGCATAGAGGGGGCTGGAAACACCATATATTTT. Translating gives CASSIEGAGNTIYF. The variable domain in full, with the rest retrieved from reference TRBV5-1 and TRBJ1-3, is KAGVTQTPRYLIKTRGQQVTLSCSPISGHRSVSWYQQTPGQGLQFLFEYFSETQRNKGNFPGRFSGRQFSNSRSEMNVSTLELGDSALYLCASSIEGAGNTIYFGEGSWLTVV.